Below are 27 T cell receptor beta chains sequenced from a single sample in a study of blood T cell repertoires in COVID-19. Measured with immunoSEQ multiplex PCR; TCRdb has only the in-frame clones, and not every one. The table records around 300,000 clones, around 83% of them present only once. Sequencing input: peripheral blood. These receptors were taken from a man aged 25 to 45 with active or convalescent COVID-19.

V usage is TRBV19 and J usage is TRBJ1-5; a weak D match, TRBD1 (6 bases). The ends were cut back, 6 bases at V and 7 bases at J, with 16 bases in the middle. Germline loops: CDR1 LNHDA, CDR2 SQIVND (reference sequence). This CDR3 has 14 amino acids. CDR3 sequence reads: CASSRTGTSQPQHF. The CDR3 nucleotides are TGTGCCAGTAGCAGAACAGGGACTAGCCAGCCCCAGCATTTT.

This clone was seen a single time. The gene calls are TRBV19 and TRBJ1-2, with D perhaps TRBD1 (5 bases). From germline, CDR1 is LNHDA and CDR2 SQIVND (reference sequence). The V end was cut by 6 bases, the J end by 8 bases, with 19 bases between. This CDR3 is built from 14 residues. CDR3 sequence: CASSPGGTVTGYTF. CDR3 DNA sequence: TGTGCCAGTAGCCCGGGGGGGACGGTGACCGGCTACACCTTC.

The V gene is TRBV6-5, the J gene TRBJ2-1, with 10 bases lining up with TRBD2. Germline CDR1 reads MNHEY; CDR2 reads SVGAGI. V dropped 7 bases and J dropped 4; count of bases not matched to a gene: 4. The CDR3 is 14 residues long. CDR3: CASTGLAPYNEQFF. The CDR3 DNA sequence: TGTGCCAGCACGGGACTAGCGCCATACAATGAGCAGTTCTTC.

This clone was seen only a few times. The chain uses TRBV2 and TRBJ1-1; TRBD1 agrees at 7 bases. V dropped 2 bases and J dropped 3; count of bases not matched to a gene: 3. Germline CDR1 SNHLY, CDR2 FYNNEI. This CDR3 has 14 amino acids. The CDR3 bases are TGTGCCAGCAGTGAAAGGGGACAGCACACTGAAGCTTTCTTT. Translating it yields CASSERGQHTEAFF.

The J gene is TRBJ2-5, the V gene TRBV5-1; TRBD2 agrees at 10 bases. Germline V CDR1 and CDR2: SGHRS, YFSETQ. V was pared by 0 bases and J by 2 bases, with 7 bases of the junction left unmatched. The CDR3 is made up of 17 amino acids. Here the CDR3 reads CASSLATLAGAQETQYF. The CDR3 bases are TGCGCCAGCAGCTTGGCCACCCTAGCGGGGGCGCAAGAGACCCAGTACTTC.

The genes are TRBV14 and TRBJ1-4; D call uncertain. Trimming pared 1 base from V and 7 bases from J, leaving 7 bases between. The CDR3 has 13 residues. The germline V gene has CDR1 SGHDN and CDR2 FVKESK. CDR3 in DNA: TGTGCCAGCAGCCAAGCGGGGTTTGAAAAACTGTTTTTT. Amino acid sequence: CASSQAGFEKLFF.

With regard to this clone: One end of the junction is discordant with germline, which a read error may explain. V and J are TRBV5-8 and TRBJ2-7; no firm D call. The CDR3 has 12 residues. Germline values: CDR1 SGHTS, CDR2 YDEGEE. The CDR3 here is CASSSGRYGQYF. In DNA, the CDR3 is TGTGCCAGCAGCTCCGGTCGGTACGGGCAGTACTTC.

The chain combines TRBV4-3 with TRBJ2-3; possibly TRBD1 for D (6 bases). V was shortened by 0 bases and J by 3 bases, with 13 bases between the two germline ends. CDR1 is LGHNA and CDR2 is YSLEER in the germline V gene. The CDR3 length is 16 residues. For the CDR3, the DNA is TGCGCCAGCAGCCAAGATTTTCGGCAGGGGACAGATACGCAGTATTTT. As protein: CASSQDFRQGTDTQYF.

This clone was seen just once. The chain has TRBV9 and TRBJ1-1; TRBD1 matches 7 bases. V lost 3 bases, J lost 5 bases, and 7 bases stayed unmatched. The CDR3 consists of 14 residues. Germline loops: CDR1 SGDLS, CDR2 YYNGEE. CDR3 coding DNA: TGTGCCAGCAGCGCTTCGACAGGGATGACTGAAGCTTTCTTT. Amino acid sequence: CASSASTGMTEAFF.

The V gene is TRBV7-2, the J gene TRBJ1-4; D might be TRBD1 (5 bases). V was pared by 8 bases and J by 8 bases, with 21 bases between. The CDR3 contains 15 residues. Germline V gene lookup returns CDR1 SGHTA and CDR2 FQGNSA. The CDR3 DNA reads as TGTGCCAGCCGCCTGGGAAGTGGGGCGAGAGAAAAACTGTTTTTT. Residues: CASRLGSGAREKLFF.

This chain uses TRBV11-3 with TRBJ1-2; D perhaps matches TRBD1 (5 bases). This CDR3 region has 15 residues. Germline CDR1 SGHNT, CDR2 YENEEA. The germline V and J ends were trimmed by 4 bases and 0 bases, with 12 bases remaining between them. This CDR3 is CASSSGGRANYGYTF. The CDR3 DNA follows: TGTGCCAGCAGCTCCGGGGGTAGGGCTAACTATGGCTACACCTTC. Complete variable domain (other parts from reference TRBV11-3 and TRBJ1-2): EAGVVQSPRYKIIEKKQPVAFWCNPISGHNTLYWYLQNLGQGPELLIRYENEEAVDDSQLPKDRFSAERLKGVDSTLKIQPAELGDSAVYLCASSSGGRANYGYTFGSGTRLTVV.

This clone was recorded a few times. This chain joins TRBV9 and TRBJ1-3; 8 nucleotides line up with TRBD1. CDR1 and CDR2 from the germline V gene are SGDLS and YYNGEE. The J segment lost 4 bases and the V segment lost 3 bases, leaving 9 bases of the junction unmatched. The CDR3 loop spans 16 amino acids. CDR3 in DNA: TGTGCCAGCAGCGGTTATCAGGGGGCAGGAGGAAACACCATATATTTT. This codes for CASSGYQGAGGNTIYF. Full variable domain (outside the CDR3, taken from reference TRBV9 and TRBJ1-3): DSGVTQTPKHLITATGQRVTLRCSPRSGDLSVYWYQQSLDQGLQFLIQYYNGEERAKGNILERFSAQQFPDLHSELNLSSLELGDSALYFCASSGYQGAGGNTIYFGEGSWLTVV.

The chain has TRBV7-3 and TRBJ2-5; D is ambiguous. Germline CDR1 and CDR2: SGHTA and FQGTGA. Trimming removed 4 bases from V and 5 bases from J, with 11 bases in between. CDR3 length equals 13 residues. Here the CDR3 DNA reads TGTGCCAGCAGCTCCAGGTTTGGGGAGACCCAGTACTTC. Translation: CASSSRFGETQYF.

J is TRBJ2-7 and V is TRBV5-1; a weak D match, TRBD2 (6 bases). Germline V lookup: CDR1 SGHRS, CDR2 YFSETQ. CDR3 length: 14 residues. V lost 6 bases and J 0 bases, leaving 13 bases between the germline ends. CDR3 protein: CASTTDGSSYEQYF. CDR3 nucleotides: TGCGCCAGCACCACGGACGGGAGCTCCTACGAGCAGTACTTC. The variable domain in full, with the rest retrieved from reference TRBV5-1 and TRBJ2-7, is KAGVTQTPRYLIKTRGQQVTLSCSPISGHRSVSWYQQTPGQGLQFLFEYFSETQRNKGNFPGRFSGRQFSNSRSEMNVSTLELGDSALYLCASTTDGSSYEQYFGPGTRLTVT.

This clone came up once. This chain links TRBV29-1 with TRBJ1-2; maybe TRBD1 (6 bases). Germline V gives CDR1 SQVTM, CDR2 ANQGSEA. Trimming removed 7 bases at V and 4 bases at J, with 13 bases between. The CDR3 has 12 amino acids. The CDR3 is CSGLQGLYGYTF. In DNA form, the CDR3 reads TGCAGCGGCCTACAGGGCCTCTATGGCTACACCTTC. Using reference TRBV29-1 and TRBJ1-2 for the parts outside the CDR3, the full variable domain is SAVISQKPSRDICQRGTSLTIQCQVDSQVTMMFWYRQQPGQSLTLIATANQGSEATYESGFVIDKFPISRPNLTFSTLTVSNMSPEDSSIYLCSGLQGLYGYTFGSGTRLTVV.

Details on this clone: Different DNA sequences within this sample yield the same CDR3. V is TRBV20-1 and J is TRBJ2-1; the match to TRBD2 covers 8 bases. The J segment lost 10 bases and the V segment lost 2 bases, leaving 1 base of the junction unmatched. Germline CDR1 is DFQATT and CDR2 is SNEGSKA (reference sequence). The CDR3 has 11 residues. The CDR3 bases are TGCAGTGCTAGACCGGGGGGGGAGCAGTTCTTC. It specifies CSARPGGEQFF.

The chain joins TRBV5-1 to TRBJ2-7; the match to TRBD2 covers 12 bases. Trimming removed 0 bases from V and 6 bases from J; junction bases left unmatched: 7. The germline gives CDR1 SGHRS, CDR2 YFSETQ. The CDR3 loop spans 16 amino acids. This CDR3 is CASSLAATSGGIEQYF. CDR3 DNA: TGCGCCAGCAGCTTGGCCGCGACTAGCGGGGGTATCGAGCAGTACTTC.

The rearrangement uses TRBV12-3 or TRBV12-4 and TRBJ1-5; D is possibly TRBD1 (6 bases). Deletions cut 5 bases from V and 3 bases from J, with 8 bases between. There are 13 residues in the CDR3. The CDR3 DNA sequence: TGTGCCAGCAGTAGGGGGAACAATCAGCCCCAGCATTTT. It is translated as CASSRGNNQPQHF.

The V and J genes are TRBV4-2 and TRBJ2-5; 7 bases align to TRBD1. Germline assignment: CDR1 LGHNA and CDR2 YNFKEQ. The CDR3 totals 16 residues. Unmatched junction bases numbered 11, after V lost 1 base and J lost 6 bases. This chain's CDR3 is CASSQGWETGRQTQYF. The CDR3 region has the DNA TGTGCCAGCAGCCAAGGTTGGGAGACAGGGCGACAGACCCAGTACTTC.

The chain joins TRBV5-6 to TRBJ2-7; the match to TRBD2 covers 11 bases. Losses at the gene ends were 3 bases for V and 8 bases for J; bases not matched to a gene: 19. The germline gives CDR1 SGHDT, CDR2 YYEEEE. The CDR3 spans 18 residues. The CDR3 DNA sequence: TGTGCCAGCAGCTCACTAAAGGCCGGGACTAGCGGATCTACGCAGCAGTACTTC. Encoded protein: CASSSLKAGTSGSTQQYF.

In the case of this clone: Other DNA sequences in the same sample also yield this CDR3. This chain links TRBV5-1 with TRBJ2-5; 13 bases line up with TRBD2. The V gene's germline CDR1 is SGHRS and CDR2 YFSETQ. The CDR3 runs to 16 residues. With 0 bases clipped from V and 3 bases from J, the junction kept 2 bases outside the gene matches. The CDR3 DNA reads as TGCGCCAGCAGCTTGGGACTAGCGGGGGGAAAAGAGACCCAGTACTTC. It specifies CASSLGLAGGKETQYF.

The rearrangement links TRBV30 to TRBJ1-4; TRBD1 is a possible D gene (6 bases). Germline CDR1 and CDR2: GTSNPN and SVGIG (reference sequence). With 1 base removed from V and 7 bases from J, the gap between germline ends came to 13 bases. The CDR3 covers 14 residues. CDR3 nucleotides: TGTGCCTGGAGTGGCGGACAGAAAGGTGAAAAACTGTTTTTT. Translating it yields CAWSGGQKGEKLFF.

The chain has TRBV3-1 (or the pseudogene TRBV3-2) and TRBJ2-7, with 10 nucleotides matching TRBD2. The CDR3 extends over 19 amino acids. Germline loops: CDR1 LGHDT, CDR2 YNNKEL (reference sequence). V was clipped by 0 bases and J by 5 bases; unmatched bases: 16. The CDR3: CASSQDLRGTAGGFDEQYF. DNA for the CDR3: TGTGCCAGCAGCCAAGATCTTCGGGGTACAGCGGGAGGGTTCGACGAGCAGTACTTC.

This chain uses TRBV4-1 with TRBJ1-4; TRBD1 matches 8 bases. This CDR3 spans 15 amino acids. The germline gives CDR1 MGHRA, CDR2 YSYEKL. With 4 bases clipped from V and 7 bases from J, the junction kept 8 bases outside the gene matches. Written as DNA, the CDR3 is TGCGCCAGCAGCCCCTGGACAGGGAGGGGTGAAAAACTGTTTTTT. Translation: CASSPWTGRGEKLFF.

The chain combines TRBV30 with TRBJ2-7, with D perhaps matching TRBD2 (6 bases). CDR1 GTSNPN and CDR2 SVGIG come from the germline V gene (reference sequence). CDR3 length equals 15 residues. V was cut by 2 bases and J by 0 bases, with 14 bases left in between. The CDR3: CAWSPLTRNSYEQYF. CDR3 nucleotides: TGTGCCTGGAGTCCCCTGACTAGGAACTCCTACGAGCAGTACTTC.

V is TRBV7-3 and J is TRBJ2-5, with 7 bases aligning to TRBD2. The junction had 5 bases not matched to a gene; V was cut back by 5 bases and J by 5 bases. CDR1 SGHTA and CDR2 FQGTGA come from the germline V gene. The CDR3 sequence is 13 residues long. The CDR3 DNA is TGTGCCAGCAGCCTGGGACTATTGGAGACCCAGTACTTC. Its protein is CASSLGLLETQYF. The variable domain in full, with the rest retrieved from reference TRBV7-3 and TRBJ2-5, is GAGVSQTPSNKVTEKGKYVELRCDPISGHTALYWYRQSLGQGPEFLIYFQGTGAADDSGLPNDRFFAVRPEGSVSTLKIQRTERGDSAVYLCASSLGLLETQYFGPGTRLLVL.

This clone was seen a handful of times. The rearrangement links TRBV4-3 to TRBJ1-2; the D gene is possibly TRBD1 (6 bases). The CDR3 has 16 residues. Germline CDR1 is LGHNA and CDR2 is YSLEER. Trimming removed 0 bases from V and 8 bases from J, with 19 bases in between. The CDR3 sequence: CASSQELVRAGEGYTF. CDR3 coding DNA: TGCGCCAGCAGCCAAGAGTTGGTTAGGGCAGGGGAAGGCTACACCTTC.